This T cell receptor (beta chain) comes out of a study of cytomegalovirus exposure and HLA in healthy donors. General observations from the study: Sequencing depth across donors, presence/absence analyses assumed, was roughly uniform. Later analysis showed TCR association rates varying by HLA locus, highest for DRB1 and lowest for HLA-C. There were some public TCRs occurring in many donors, but most TCR sequences were rare. Data from an earlier analysis indicated that most TCR beta V segments were productive either about 87% or about 30% of the time.

13 Jbeta primers and 60 Vbeta primers were used for the PCR. Generated by immunoSEQ multiplex PCR, the TCRdb table keeps only in-frame clones and is missing some. The repertoire holds 200,000 or so clones, 82% seen once, with 0.098% in the top ten. Trimming took off 9 bases at V and 0 bases at J, with 6 bases between the two ends. CDR1 and CDR2 from the germline V gene are MNHEY and SVGAGI. This CDR3 contains 12 residues. To note about this clone: Its antigen is currently unknown.

Material for sequencing was PBMCs. The receptor's source is a boy between 2 and 15 years old in good health and CMV-seronegative. J is TRBJ2-4 and V is TRBV6-5; perhaps TRBD1 as D (5 bases). CDR3 DNA: TGTGCCAGACAGGTAGCCAAAAACATTCAGTACTTC. Its protein is CARQVAKNIQYF.